This T cell receptor beta chain was recovered during a study of Ad26.COV2.S vaccination and SARS-CoV-2 variants. The ends lost 2 bases at V and 3 bases at J; junction bases unmatched: 7. CDR3 length: 16 residues. CDR1 is LNHNV and CDR2 is YYDKDF in the germline V gene (reference sequence). Sequencing used immunoSEQ multiplex PCR; TCRdb keeps in-frame clones, though not all of them. The sample consists of 300,000 to 450,000 clones, approximately 90% of them appearing once. The sequences come from peripheral blood, collected after recovery from COVID-19. This TCR was sampled from a human donor who had recovered from COVID-19. The chain recombines TRBV15 with TRBJ1-1; TRBD1 matches at 9 bases. CDR3 sequence: CATSRTGTGSHTEAFF. DNA of the CDR3: TGTGCCACCAGCAGAACAGGGACAGGGTCCCACACTGAAGCTTTCTTT.